Listed here is a single T cell receptor beta chain. Its target is unknown. A read error may produce the germline difference seen at one junction end. This entry comes from a study of cytomegalovirus exposure and HLA in healthy donors. Findings and caveats of the study: Earlier analysis yielded a pattern in which most TCR beta V segments were productive about 90% or about 30% of the time. Sequencing likely produced, as an artifact, a cluster of highly shared sequence variants. Most of the CMV-associated TCR beta chains (in a later analysis) appeared to be HLA-restricted. In a later analysis, specific HLA alleles were associated with around 17,000 TCR beta sequences at a 0.05 false discovery rate.

60 Vbeta and 13 Jbeta primers were used in PCR. Clones were sequenced by immunoSEQ multiplex PCR, and TCRdb holds only the in-frame ones, with some missing. The sample lists approximately 100,000 clones, approximately 80% seen once, with roughly 2.6% in the top ten. The CDR3 has 16 residues. The germline V gene encodes CDR1 SSHAT and CDR2 FNYEAQ (reference sequence). This receptor was taken from a female donor in good health and CMV-seronegative. This rearrangement joins TRBV7-7 to TRBJ2-1; 10 positions match TRBD1. The sequencing sample was made of PBMCs. Here the CDR3 reads CASSRGTGATKNEQFF. CDR3 in DNA: TGTGCTAGCAGCCGAGGGACAGGGGCGACGAAGAATGAGCAGTTCTTC.